This T cell receptor (beta chain) stems from a study of OX40 agonist ivuxolimab in advanced cancers. Study summary: It was ivuxolimab, an agonistic anti-OX40 (CD134) antibody, that patients were treated with. Regarding the study as a whole: CD4+ and CD8+ T cells in blood underwent clonal expansion by week 6 at 0.1 to 3.0 mg/kg.

Worth noting for this clone: Its target is not known.

Assay used: immunoSEQ multiplex PCR; TCRdb lists only in-frame clones, some missing. Here the sample spans about 40,000 clones, roughly 91% being singletons. The CDR3 is 14 residues long. The germline V and J ends were trimmed by 3 bases and 1 base, with 9 bases remaining between them. CDR1 MGHRA and CDR2 YSYEKL come from the germline V gene. This receptor was obtained from an adult with an advanced solid tumor such as melanoma, head and neck, liver or kidney cancer. Material: CD4+ or CD8+ T cells sorted from blood, obtained in a trial of the OX40 agonist ivuxolimab. The rearrangement uses TRBV4-1 and TRBJ1-1, with D maybe TRBD1 (6 bases). The DNA of the CDR3 is TGCGCCAGCAGCCATCCGACAGGGAACACTGAAGCTTTCTTT. This encodes CASSHPTGNTEAFF.